Listed below are T cell receptor beta chains from one sample, sequenced in a study of T cells in Graves' hyperthyroidism and ophthalmopathy. Via MiXCR, TCRdb re-called the multiplex PCR reads, giving one row per CDR3 protein. The sample shows about 300,000 distinct CDR3 sequences, roughly 17% of them seen only once. Sequencing used blood. The receptor set was obtained from a man under 40 with Graves' hyperthyroidism. The CDR3 runs from the conserved cysteine through the conserved F or W. A D gene is named only where the DNA matches it firmly. Only part of the rows carry a size: once, few, many, or a class if the clone is expanded.

>TRBJ1-1|NA|many|TRBV30|13
TGTGCCTGGAGTCGGGGATTCGGGTCTGAAGCTTTCTTT
CAWSRGFGSEAFF
>TRBJ2-3|NA|NA|TRBV5-1|13
TGCGCCAGCAGCACGGTGGGAGCAGATACGCAGTATTTT
CASSTVGADTQYF
>TRBJ2-7|TRBD2|many|TRBV6-1|16
TGTGCCAGCAGTGAAGCGGTACTAGCGGGAGTCTACGAGCAGTACTTC
CASSEAVLAGVYEQYF
>TRBJ1-1|TRBD1|few|TRBV11-2|15
TGTGCCAGCAGCCCCCGACAGGGCCTTTACACTGAAGCTTTCTTT
CASSPRQGLYTEAFF
>TRBJ1-1|TRBD1|NA|TRBV7-9|12
TGTGCCAGCAGCTTAGAGACAGGGGTAGCTTTCTTT
CASSLETGVAFF
>TRBJ2-3|TRBD1|NA|TRBV5-1|14
TGCGCCAGCAGCCTTGACAGGGGGCGGGATACGCAGTATTTT
CASSLDRGRDTQYF
>TRBJ2-3|NA|many|TRBV2|16
TGTGCCAGCAGTGAAGCACAGGCTGCCACGGGAGATACGCAGTATTTT
CASSEAQAATGDTQYF
>TRBJ1-1|NA|many|TRBV20-1|14
TGCAGTCAGACAGACCCAGTCCTGTACACTGAAGCTTTCTTT
CSQTDPVLYTEAFF
>TRBJ2-3|TRBD2|few|TRBV28|17
TGTGCCAGCAGGCCCCTAGGGACTAGCGGAATCACAGATACGCAGTATTTT
CASRPLGTSGITDTQYF
>TRBJ2-5|NA|many|TRBV10-3|13
TGTGCCATCCAGGAAGCGGAGGAAGAGACCCAGTACTTC
CAIQEAEEETQYF
>TRBJ2-7|TRBD2|many|TRBV28|14
TGTGCCAGCAATACCGCGGGAGGGCCGGGCGAGCAGTACTTC
CASNTAGGPGEQYF
>TRBJ2-7|NA|many|TRBV28|14
TGTGCCAGCAGTAGAGCCCCTACCCAATACGAGCAGTACTTC
CASSRAPTQYEQYF
>TRBJ1-2|NA|many|TRBV6-1|12
TGTGCCAGTTACAGGCAAACCTATGGCTACACCTTC
CASYRQTYGYTF
>TRBJ2-7|NA|NA|TRBV3-1|13
TGTGCCAGCAGCCAAGGGCCCCACTACGAGCAGTACTTC
CASSQGPHYEQYF
>TRBJ1-1|TRBD1|NA|TRBV20-1|14
TGCAGTGCTAGCGGACAGGGGGGGAACACTGAAGCTTTCTTT
CSASGQGGNTEAFF
>TRBJ1-1|NA|many|TRBV28|13
TGTGCCAGCGCGCATGGGGATCGTACTGAAGCTTTCTTT
CASAHGDRTEAFF
>TRBJ2-1|TRBD2|many|TRBV20-1|17
TGCAGTGCTAGATGGGTATTAGCGGGAGGGCCCGGCAATGAGCAGTTCTTC
CSARWVLAGGPGNEQFF
>TRBJ1-2|NA|many|TRBV20-1|10
TGCAGTGTGGGAGTCGATGGCTACACCTTC
CSVGVDGYTF
>TRBJ2-3|NA|many|TRBV12-3/TRBV12-4|14
TGTGCCAGCAGATTACCGGCCCATACAGATACGCAGTATTTT
CASRLPAHTDTQYF
>TRBJ2-1|NA|many|TRBV30|13
TGTGCCTTACGCCCTAGGGCTTACAATGAGCAGTTCTTC
CALRPRAYNEQFF
>TRBJ2-7|NA|many|TRBV18|13
TGTGCCAGCTCACCAACGGGGCGCGGCGAGCAGTACTTC
CASSPTGRGEQYF
>TRBJ2-7|NA|many|TRBV6-2/TRBV6-3|18
TGTGCCAGCAGTTACACCCCTTTGACATCCCTACCCCACTACGAGCAGTACTTC
CASSYTPLTSLPHYEQYF
>TRBJ1-3|NA|NA|TRBV4-1|13
TGCGCCAGCAGCCAAGATTTCGGAGCAGTCATATATTTT
CASSQDFGAVIYF
>TRBJ2-1|NA|few|TRBV10-3|13
TGTGCCATCAGTGAGAGCTCCTACAATGAGCAGTTCTTC
CAISESSYNEQFF
>TRBJ2-7|TRBD2|many|TRBV12-5|12
TGTGCTAGTGCGGGACTACCCTACGAGCAGTACTTC
CASAGLPYEQYF
>TRBJ1-2|NA|NA|TRBV6-1|14
TGTGCCAGCATCGGGGTGGGGACCGGCCATGGCTACACCTTC
CASIGVGTGHGYTF
>TRBJ2-7|TRBD2|NA|TRBV13|16
TGTGCCAGCAGCCCGCTTGGGAGGGAAAGTGTCCACGAGCAGTACTTC
CASSPLGRESVHEQYF
>TRBJ2-1|NA|few|TRBV20-1|13
TGCAGTGCTAGAGATTCCGGGGCGGCTGAGCAGTTCTTC
CSARDSGAAEQFF
>TRBJ1-1|TRBD1|NA|TRBV5-4|16
TGTGCCAGCAGCCCTCCCGGGACAGACATGAACACTGAAGCTTTCTTT
CASSPPGTDMNTEAFF
>TRBJ2-1|TRBD2|NA|TRBV20-1|15
TGCAGTGCCACACATAGCGGGAGGGCCGTGGATGAGCAGTTCTTC
CSATHSGRAVDEQFF
>TRBJ2-1|TRBD1|NA|TRBV20-1|16
TGCAGTGCTAGGTTACTCGGGACAGGGGGAAGAAATGAGCAGTTCTTC
CSARLLGTGGRNEQFF
>TRBJ2-7|TRBD2|many|TRBV20-1|13
TGCAGTGCCTGGAGCGGGAGCTTCTACGAGCAGTACTTC
CSAWSGSFYEQYF
>TRBJ1-4|NA|many|TRBV11-2|11
TGTGCCAGCAGCTTAGCCCTGAGACTGTTTTTT
CASSLALRLFF
>TRBJ1-2|NA|NA|TRBV19|14
TGTGCCAGTAGTATACTTACAGTGCGCTATGGCTACACCTTC
CASSILTVRYGYTF
>TRBJ2-1|TRBD2|many|TRBV7-9|15
TGTGCCAGCAGCCCCCCTAGCGGGAGTGGGAATGAGCAGTTCTTC
CASSPPSGSGNEQFF
>TRBJ2-3|TRBD2|many|TRBV12-3/TRBV12-4|14
TGTGCCAGCAGTTTTAGCGGGAGCGCTGATACGCAGTATTTT
CASSFSGSADTQYF
>TRBJ2-1|NA|many|TRBV11-2|16
TGTGCCAGCAGCGCAACAACACAGGTTAGGATAATTGAGCAGTTCTTC
CASSATTQVRIIEQFF
>TRBJ2-2|NA|many|TRBV11-2|14
TGTGCCAGCAGCTTAGAACCTGTTGCCGGGGAGCTGTTTTTT
CASSLEPVAGELFF
>TRBJ2-5|NA|many|TRBV20-1|13
TGCAGTGCTAGAGAACCGGCTGGGGAGACCCAGTACTTC
CSAREPAGETQYF
>TRBJ2-7|TRBD2|NA|TRBV9|16
TGTGCCAGCAGCCCCCGCTGGACTAGCGGAACCTACGAGCAGTACTTC
CASSPRWTSGTYEQYF
>TRBJ2-5|NA|few|TRBV4-1|14
TGCGCCAGCAGCCACGGACAGAACAAAGAGACCCAGTACTTC
CASSHGQNKETQYF